This TCR beta chain is from a study of immune evolution from preneoplasia to lung adenocarcinoma. The study's findings and limits: Top clone share appeared to fall from AAH through AIS, MIA, adenocarcinoma. Later-stage lesions appeared to have more T cells, more diversity, less clonality.

The table came from immunoSEQ multiplex PCR; TCRdb's copy has only in-frame clones and leaves some out. Altogether under 3,500 clones are present, about 86% being singletons, with the ten largest covering 8% to 10%. Resections took place in Japan or China from the mid-2010s to the late 2010s. With regard to this clone: The antigen is not known.

With 0 bases removed from V and 3 bases from J, the gap between germline ends came to 3 bases. The CDR3 loop spans 12 amino acids. Germline assignment: CDR1 SGHNT and CDR2 YENEEA. Sequenced input: FFPE adjacent normal lung tissue. This clonotype was sampled from a person aged 55 to 79 with lung adenocarcinoma. The chain uses TRBV11-3 and TRBJ2-7, with D unclear. CDR3 sequence (DNA): TGTGCCAGCAGCTTAGAAGGCTACGAGCAGTACTTC. It translates to CASSLEGYEQYF.